This is a list of T cell receptor beta chains from one sample in a study of cytomegalovirus exposure and HLA in healthy donors. This table comes from immunoSEQ multiplex PCR, and its TCRdb copy is limited to in-frame clones, with some not included. Found here are about 140,000 clones, approximately 64% of them singletons; the top ten hold about 2.6%. Sequencing was done on a sample of PBMCs. The receptor set was obtained from a woman aged 40-49 years in good health and CMV-seronegative. The CDR3 runs from the conserved cysteine through the conserved F or W. Fields, in order: clone size, V gene, D gene, J gene, CDR3 protein, CDR3 DNA. D genes are given only for firm matches. Expanded clones are given a class, and other clones once, few, many or no size at all.

.	TRBV27	.	TRBJ2-7	CASSPSSYEQYF	TGTGCCAGCAGTCCCAGCTCCTACGAGCAGTACTTC
.	TRBV9	.	TRBJ1-2	CASSPLSYGYTF	TGTGCCAGCAGCCCGCTAAGCTATGGCTACACCTTC
.	TRBV6-5	TRBD1	TRBJ2-7	CASSARDRQYF	TGTGCCAGCAGTGCACGGGACAGGCAGTACTTC
.	TRBV7-2	.	TRBJ1-1	CASSQGHPVRRLNTEAFF	TGTGCCAGCAGCCAGGGACACCCGGTCCGGCGGTTGAACACTGAAGCTTTCTTT
.	TRBV7-3	TRBD2	TRBJ2-5	CASSLRPQGLADVGNQETQYF	TGTGCCAGCAGCTTAAGGCCCCAGGGACTAGCCGACGTGGGGAACCAAGAGACCCAGTACTTC
.	TRBV10-3	TRBD1	TRBJ2-7	CAISTGTGGYEQYF	TGTGCCATCAGTACCGGGACAGGAGGATACGAGCAGTACTTC
.	TRBV25-1	.	TRBJ2-3	CASSPASAGTDTQYF	TGTGCCAGCAGTCCGGCTAGCGCAGGCACAGATACGCAGTATTTT
.	TRBV10-3	.	TRBJ1-2	CAISEGGGTNYGYTF	TGTGCCATCAGTGAGGGTGGAGGGACCAACTATGGCTACACCTTC
.	TRBV29-1	TRBD2	TRBJ2-3	CSVDVAGGSTDTQYF	TGCAGCGTTGACGTAGCGGGGGGATCCACAGATACGCAGTATTTT
.	TRBV19	TRBD1	TRBJ1-6	CASSTQGITSPLHF	TGTGCCAGTAGCACACAGGGGATTACTTCACCCCTCCACTTT
.	TRBV12-5	.	TRBJ2-5	CASGLAETQYF	TGTGCTAGTGGTCTAGCGGAGACCCAGTACTTC
few	TRBV6-1	.	TRBJ2-7	CASSEWATNPSYEQYF	TGTGCCAGCAGTGAATGGGCCACAAATCCCTCCTACGAGCAGTACTTC
.	TRBV14	TRBD1	TRBJ1-2	CASSPRTGGGYTF	TGTGCCAGCAGCCCCAGGACAGGTGGAGGCTACACCTTC
.	TRBV25-1	.	TRBJ2-3	CASSDPIGTDTQYF	TGTGCCAGCAGTGATCCGATAGGCACAGATACGCAGTATTTT
.	TRBV4-1	.	TRBJ1-1	CASSQEGGTGYLEAFF	TGCGCCAGCAGCCAAGAGGGGGGTACAGGCTACCTTGAAGCTTTCTTT
few	TRBV11-2	TRBD2	TRBJ2-3	CASSSDGLAGTDTQYF	TGTGCCAGCAGCTCGGACGGACTAGCGGGGACAGATACGCAGTATTTT
.	TRBV18	.	TRBJ1-5	CASSPSRNQPQHF	TGTGCCAGCTCACCAAGCAGGAATCAGCCCCAGCATTTT
few	TRBV27	TRBD1	TRBJ1-4	CASSLLYRRGTGAGNEKLFF	TGTGCCAGCAGTTTATTGTATAGGCGGGGGACAGGGGCCGGTAATGAAAAACTGTTTTTT
few	TRBV7-6	.	TRBJ2-1	CASSSSDRLNNEQFF	TGTGCCAGCAGCTCAAGTGACAGGTTGAACAATGAGCAGTTCTTC
.	TRBV18	.	TRBJ1-4	CASSPPGRDEKLFF	TGTGCCAGCTCACCCCCGGGCAGGGATGAAAAACTGTTTTTT
.	TRBV19	.	TRBJ2-3	CASSPANTDTQYF	TGTGCCAGTAGTCCCGCGAACACAGATACGCAGTATTTT
.	TRBV20-1	.	TRBJ2-5	CSASRWETQYF	TGCAGTGCTAGCAGGTGGGAGACCCAGTACTTC